The 9 T cell receptor beta chains below come from one sample, sequenced in a study of cytomegalovirus exposure and HLA in healthy donors. The PCR was carried out with 60 Vbeta primers and 13 Jbeta primers. The data were produced by immunoSEQ multiplex PCR, yet TCRdb's version contains in-frame clones alone and is incomplete. The sample shows 150,000 to 200,000 clones, about 80% of them seen only once. The sequenced sample was PBMCs. The receptor source for this set is a woman aged 55 to 70 in good health and CMV-seropositive.

This clone was seen only a few times. The rearrangement links TRBV2 to TRBJ1-4; 9 bases fit TRBD1. Germline CDR1 is SNHLY and CDR2 is FYNNEI. Losses at the gene ends were 6 bases for V and 2 bases for J; bases not matched to a gene: 4. The CDR3 spans 15 residues. The CDR3 nucleotides read TGTGCCAGCAGGGGACAGGGATCGACTAATGAAAAACTGTTTTTT. Translated, it gives CASRGQGSTNEKLFF.

V is TRBV7-2 and J is TRBJ2-7, with TRBD2 identical over 12 bases. This CDR3 region has 16 residues. Germline trimming cut 2 bases from V and 0 bases from J; bases unmatched to any gene: 2. CDR1 SGHTA and CDR2 FQGNSA come from the germline V gene. The CDR3 loop reads CASSLTSGRISYEQYF. In DNA, the CDR3 is TGTGCCAGCAGCTTAACTAGCGGGAGGATCTCCTACGAGCAGTACTTC.

V gene TRBV28 combines with J gene TRBJ2-5; 7 nucleotides align to TRBD1. V lost 5 bases and J lost 5; bases outside the gene matches: 11. The CDR3 is 15 residues long. CDR1 and CDR2 (germline): MDHEN, SYDVKM. The CDR3 DNA reads as TGTGCCAGCAGTCAACCAGGGGGATGGTGGGAGACCCAGTACTTC. Translating gives CASSQPGGWWETQYF.

In its sample, this clone was seen a few times. This chain uses TRBV7-9 with TRBJ2-7; tentatively, D is TRBD2 (5 bases). The germline V gene encodes CDR1 SEHNR and CDR2 FQNEAQ (reference sequence). The CDR3 runs to 14 residues. The V end was cut by 5 bases, the J end by 6 bases, with 17 bases between. This CDR3 reads CASSPVGKEGEQYF. The DNA of the CDR3 is TGTGCCAGCAGCCCAGTGGGGAAAGAGGGCGAGCAGTACTTC.

The V call is TRBV7-6, the J call TRBJ1-3; 11 bases are a match to TRBD1. V dropped 2 bases and J dropped 6; count of bases not matched to a gene: 6. Germline V CDR1 and CDR2: SGHVS, FNYEAQ. The CDR3 totals 16 residues. CDR3 loop: CASSLHWTGGENTIYF. As DNA, the CDR3 is TGTGCCAGCAGCTTACATTGGACAGGGGGCGAAAACACCATATATTTT.

The chain employs TRBV6-6 and TRBJ2-5, with TRBD2 matching 14 bases. There are 15 residues in the CDR3. With 7 bases clipped from V and 7 bases from J, the junction kept 8 bases outside the gene matches. Germline CDR1 and CDR2: MNHNY and SVGAGI (reference sequence). CDR3 in amino acids: CASTPGTSGSGTQYF. The CDR3 DNA is TGTGCCAGCACCCCCGGGACTAGCGGGAGCGGGACCCAGTACTTC.

The V call is TRBV30, the J call TRBJ1-4; D perhaps matches TRBD1 (5 bases). V gave up 1 base and J gave up 8 bases, with 11 bases separating them. The CDR3 has 13 amino acids. Germline V lookup: CDR1 GTSNPN, CDR2 SVGIG (reference sequence). The CDR3 region is CAWSAQAPEKLFF. Written as DNA, the CDR3 is TGTGCCTGGAGTGCACAGGCCCCCGAAAAACTGTTTTTT.

CDR3 in DNA: TGTGCCAGCAGTGAAATCGGGACAGGGGGAGAAAAACTGTTTTTT. Translating it yields CASSEIGTGGEKLFF. The J gene is TRBJ1-4, the V gene TRBV2; 11 bases line up with TRBD1. This CDR3 spans 15 amino acids. The J segment lost 8 bases and the V segment lost 2 bases, leaving 4 bases of the junction unmatched. Germline values: CDR1 SNHLY, CDR2 FYNNEI.

The chain employs TRBV30 and TRBJ2-5; tentative D call: TRBD1 (6 bases). The CDR3 runs to 14 residues. The germline V and J ends were trimmed by 4 bases and 2 bases, with 14 bases remaining between them. In germline, CDR1 is GTSNPN, CDR2 SVGIG (reference sequence). CDR3 sequence: CAWTPGAGQETQYF. The CDR3 region has the DNA TGTGCCTGGACGCCAGGGGCAGGGCAAGAGACCCAGTACTTC. The whole variable domain, filled in from reference TRBV30 and TRBJ2-5, reads SQTIHQWPATLVQPVGSPLSLECTVEGTSNPNLYWYRQAAGRGLQLLFYSVGIGQISSEVPQNLSASRPQDRQFILSSKKLLLSDSGFYLCAWTPGAGQETQYFGPGTRLLVL.